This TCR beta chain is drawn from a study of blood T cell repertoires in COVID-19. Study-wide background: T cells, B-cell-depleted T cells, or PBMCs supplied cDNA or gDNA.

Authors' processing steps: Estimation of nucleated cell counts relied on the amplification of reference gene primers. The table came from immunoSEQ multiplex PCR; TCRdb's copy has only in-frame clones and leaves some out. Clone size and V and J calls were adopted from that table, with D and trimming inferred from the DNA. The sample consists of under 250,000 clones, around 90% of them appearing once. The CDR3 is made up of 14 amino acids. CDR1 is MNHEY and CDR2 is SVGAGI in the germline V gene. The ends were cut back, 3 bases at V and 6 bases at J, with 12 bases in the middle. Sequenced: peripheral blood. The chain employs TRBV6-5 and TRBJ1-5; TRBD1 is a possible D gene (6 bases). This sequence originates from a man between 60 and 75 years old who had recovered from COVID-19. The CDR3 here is CASSYMGAGQPQHF. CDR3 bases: TGTGCCAGCAGTTATATGGGGGCGGGTCAGCCCCAGCATTTT.